The present entry profiles one TCR beta chain with its context. Its antigen is unidentified. This record comes from a study of OX40 agonist ivuxolimab in advanced cancers. Study background: At doses from 0.01 to 10 mg/kg, patients were given intravenous ivuxolimab every 2 weeks. Findings and limits, study-wide: CD8+ T cells averaged more expanded clones than CD4+.

Sequencing was performed with immunoSEQ multiplex PCR; in TCRdb, only in-frame clones are kept and a portion is missing. Of around 67,000 clones in the sample, about 88% are singletons; the top ten hold approximately 0.98%. Sampling times: baseline, cycle 4 day 1, cycle 7 day 1. This CDR3 comprises 13 residues. Germline values: CDR1 ENHRY, CDR2 SYGVKD. V was pared by 9 bases and J by 2 bases, with 10 bases between. The source of this sequence is an adult with an advanced solid tumor such as melanoma, head and neck, liver or kidney cancer. The sample consisted of CD4+ or CD8+ T cells sorted from blood, taken in a trial of the OX40 agonist ivuxolimab. V is TRBV10-3 and J is TRBJ2-2, with D possibly TRBD2 on 6 matching bases. The DNA for the CDR3 is TGTGCCATGGGACTGGCAAACACCGGGGAGCTGTTTTTT. Translated: CAMGLANTGELFF.